This T cell receptor beta chain was profiled in a study of beta chain features in type 1 diabetes. As every portion of the isolated RNA was reverse transcribed, the sequencing read expressed TCRB transcripts. Sequenced by immunoSEQ multiplex PCR; TCRdb stores in-frame clones only, minus some. This sample has 300,000 to 400,000 clones, with roughly 8.8% found just once. Whole-study findings and limits: Patients showed naive, central memory and Treg TCRB repertoires that appeared more similar than those of healthy donors. People with Type 1 diabetes carried modestly yet significantly shorter TCRB CDR3s in all four CD4+ subsets.

As for this clone: As yet, its antigen is unknown.

Germline V CDR1 and CDR2: MNHEY, SMNVEV (reference sequence). The germline V and J ends were trimmed by 0 bases and 4 bases, with 13 bases remaining between them. The CDR3 loop spans 15 amino acids. Sequencing was done on a sample of central memory CD4+ T cells from blood. The receptor comes from a man aged 25 to 45 with type 1 diabetes. The rearrangement joins TRBV27 to TRBJ2-7; D tentatively fits TRBD1 or TRBD2 (6 bases each). The CDR3 region is CASSLSAGGEYEQYF. The CDR3 nucleotides read TGTGCCAGCAGTTTATCAGCCGGGGGCGAGTACGAGCAGTACTTC.